This T cell receptor (beta chain) appears in the sequencing data of a study of naive and memory T cell subsets. Findings and caveats of the study: Higher TCR numbers at tuberculin sites reflect T cell infiltration, per interpretation.

Four PCR rounds used nested alpha and beta constant region primers plus the SP2 primer. Blood and skin TCR RNA was reverse transcribed with alpha and beta constant primers. Each CDR3 protein is one row after TCRdb ran MiXCR on the UMI-ligation and nested PCR reads. This sample has tens of thousands of distinct CDR3 sequences, with 8% to 13% found just once. This CDR3 has 14 amino acids. V was trimmed by 5 bases and J by 6 bases, leaving 16 bases between them. Germline V lookup: CDR1 DFQATT, CDR2 SNEGSKA (reference sequence). Treatment defined: skin biopsy from PPD injection site in Mantoux-positive individual. The library had UMIs added by 3' ligation of an oligonucleotide to TCR cDNA. Individuals with a positive Mantoux test gave biopsies from PPD-injected skin. Cells were not sorted; total RNA input targeted about 1 to 1000 ng. This clonotype was counted only a few times. The antigen is unknown.

Sequencing used skin, obtained from a tuberculin skin test site. The chain uses TRBV20-1 and TRBJ1-4, with D perhaps TRBD1 (5 bases). This receptor was taken from an adult in good health. The CDR3 here is CSAGTGAGDEKLFF. The CDR3 DNA follows: TGCAGTGCTGGTACCGGGGCGGGGGATGAAAAACTGTTTTTT.